Below are 28 T cell receptor beta chains sequenced from a single sample in a study of cytomegalovirus exposure and HLA in healthy donors (dated by TCRdb to 2015 to 2018). The library was prepared using the immunoSEQ multiplex PCR assay. For the multiplex PCR, a mixture combining 60 forward primers for TCR Vbeta segments and 13 reverse primers for TCR Jbeta segments was used. Drawn from immuneACCESS, this table holds only the in-frame rearrangements with V and J called that TCRdb kept. Clones are partly lost; checked studies trace under half to an unresolved V gene and leave the rest unexplained. Per the sample table, the count is roughly 90,000 clones. The top ten hold approximately 15% of the sample. Sequenced input: PBMCs. The receptors stem from a man aged 50 to 59 in good health and CMV-seropositive.

The chain couples TRBV9 to TRBJ1-1, with D perhaps matching TRBD1 (6 bases). The germline V and J ends were trimmed by 4 bases and 6 bases, with 13 bases remaining between them. Germline V gene sequence: CDR1 SGDLS, CDR2 YYNGEE. CDR3 size: 13 residues. CDR3 DNA sequence: TGTGCCAGCAGCCCAACAGGGAGCGCTGAAGCTTTCTTT. It encodes CASSPTGSAEAFF.

CDR3 in DNA: TGCAGCGTTGTCCGCAGGGGAAACACTGAAGCTTTCTTT. Translating gives CSVVRRGNTEAFF. This chain connects TRBV29-1 to TRBJ1-1, with a possible D match to TRBD1 (6 bases). In germline, CDR1 is SQVTM, CDR2 ANQGSEA. V lost 4 bases and J lost 2, with 11 bases in between. This CDR3 comprises 13 residues.

J is TRBJ1-1 and V is TRBV4-2; no definite D call. This CDR3 has 13 residues. Germline V CDR1 and CDR2: LGHNA, YNFKEQ. The V and J ends lost 1 base and 5 bases respectively, with 8 bases between them. The CDR3 spells CASSQGGRTEAFF. In DNA form, the CDR3 reads TGTGCCAGCAGCCAAGGCGGGAGGACTGAAGCTTTCTTT.

The rearrangement joins TRBV9 to TRBJ2-3; TRBD2 agrees at 14 bases. In germline, CDR1 is SGDLS, CDR2 YYNGEE. With V trimmed by 3 bases and J by 4 bases, 7 bases remained unmatched. The CDR3 covers 17 residues. The CDR3 bases are TGTGCCAGCAGCGCCCTTGGACTAGCGGGAGGCGCAGATACGCAGTATTTT. Translation: CASSALGLAGGADTQYF.

The chain has TRBV10-1 and TRBJ2-1, with 13 nucleotides matching TRBD2. Germline CDR1 is WNHNN and CDR2 is SYGVQD (reference sequence). After removal of 3 bases from V and 8 bases from J, the junction contained 1 base not matched to a gene. The CDR3 is 14 residues long. The CDR3 DNA is TGCGCCAGCAGTGACGGACTAGCGGGAGATGAGCAGTTCTTC. Residues: CASSDGLAGDEQFF.

The chain links TRBV29-1 to TRBJ2-6; D may be TRBD1 (5 bases). Germline V lookup: CDR1 SQVTM, CDR2 ANQGSEA. V lost 4 bases and J 0 bases, leaving 7 bases between the germline ends. The CDR3 extends over 14 amino acids. CDR3 bases: TGCAGCGTTGGCAGGGACTCTGGGGCCAACGTCCTGACTTTC. It specifies CSVGRDSGANVLTF.

The chain couples TRBV4-2 to TRBJ2-7, with D maybe TRBD2 (5 bases). Germline CDR1 LGHNA, CDR2 YNFKEQ. The germline V and J ends were trimmed by 0 bases and 4 bases, with 10 bases remaining between them. This CDR3 is built from 14 residues. Written as DNA, the CDR3 is TGTGCCAGCAGCCAAGAATTAAGGGAGTACGAGCAGTACTTC. Translated: CASSQELREYEQYF.

The genes are TRBV9 and TRBJ1-2; no firm D call. CDR1 is SGDLS, CDR2 YYNGEE, per germline. V was shortened by 0 bases and J by 10 bases, with 10 bases between the two germline ends. This CDR3 has 12 amino acids. The CDR3 loop is CASSVAGWAYTF. In nucleotides, the CDR3 is TGTGCCAGCAGCGTAGCTGGGTGGGCCTACACCTTC.

The genes are TRBV5-1 and TRBJ1-4; a possible D gene is TRBD1 (5 bases). This CDR3 has 14 residues. The V gene lost 4 bases and the J gene lost 8 bases, with 15 bases spanning the gap. Per the germline V gene, CDR1 is SGHRS and CDR2 is YFSETQ. CDR3 DNA: TGCGCCAGCAGCCCGGGACCCGGAGGGGAAAAACTGTTTTTT. Residues: CASSPGPGGEKLFF.

The V and J genes are TRBV19 and TRBJ2-1, with D tentatively TRBD2 (5 bases). Germline V gene data show CDR1 as LNHDA and CDR2 as SQIVND (reference sequence). V was clipped by 7 bases and J by 5 bases, with 15 bases between them. The CDR3 is 14 residues long. The CDR3 coding sequence is TGTGCCAGTAAAGAATGGGGAGCAGACAATGAGCAGTTCTTC. Translated: CASKEWGADNEQFF.

The chain employs TRBV27 and TRBJ2-7; D ambiguous. CDR3 length equals 13 residues. The V end lost 3 bases, the J end lost 4 bases, and 10 bases lay between the germline ends. Germline CDR1 MNHEY, CDR2 SMNVEV (reference sequence). The chain's CDR3 is CASSFSADYEQYF. The CDR3 nucleotides read TGTGCCAGCAGTTTCAGTGCAGATTACGAGCAGTACTTC.

In the case of this clone: One junction end does not reproduce the germline sequence, and a read error may be involved. This chain uses TRBV7-7 with TRBJ2-1; 7 bases fit TRBD2. The germline V gene encodes CDR1 SSHAT and CDR2 FNYEAQ (reference sequence). CDR3 length: 15 residues. CDR3 loop: CASSPGASGPNEQFF. The CDR3, as DNA: TGTGCTAGCAGCCCCGGGGCTAGCGGCCCCAATGAGCAGTTCTTC. Complete variable domain (other parts from reference TRBV7-7 and TRBJ2-1): GAGVSQSPRYKVTKRGQDVTLRCDPISSHATLYWYQQALGQGPEFLTYFNYEAQPDKSGLPSDRFSAERPEGSISTLTIQRTEQRDSAMYRCASSPGASGPNEQFFGPGTRLTVL.

The chain recombines TRBV7-9 with TRBJ2-7; 8 bases fit TRBD2. The CDR3 loop spans 15 amino acids. From germline, CDR1 is SEHNR and CDR2 FQNEAQ (reference sequence). Trimming took 5 bases from V and 3 from J; bases not matched to a gene: 9. CDR3: CASSPRTSTYYEQYF. CDR3 sequence (DNA): TGTGCCAGCAGCCCCCGGACTAGCACCTACTACGAGCAGTACTTC. Using reference TRBV7-9 and TRBJ2-7 for the parts outside the CDR3, the full variable domain is DTGVSQNPRHKITKRGQNVTFRCDPISEHNRLYWYRQTLGQGPEFLTYFQNEAQLEKSRLLSDRFSAERPKGSFSTLEIQRTEQGDSAMYLCASSPRTSTYYEQYFGPGTRLTVT.

This chain uses TRBV11-2 with TRBJ1-2; 7 nucleotides align to TRBD1. The germline gives CDR1 SGHAT, CDR2 FQNNGV. The CDR3 runs to 13 residues. The trim removed 6 bases at V and 5 bases at J, leaving 6 bases unmatched. The CDR3 nucleotides are TGTGCCAGCAGGCTGACAGGGCATTATGGCTACACCTTC. Translation gives CASRLTGHYGYTF.

The chain recombines TRBV5-1 with TRBJ2-2; D uncertain. CDR3 size: 14 residues. V gave up 0 bases and J gave up 3 bases, with 6 bases separating them. Germline CDR1 and CDR2: SGHRS and YFSETQ. CDR3 region: CASSLGGDTGELFF. The CDR3 bases are TGCGCCAGCAGCTTGGGCGGAGACACCGGGGAGCTGTTTTTT.

The chain is built from TRBV11-3 and TRBJ1-1; 8 nucleotides align to TRBD1. V lost 4 bases to trimming and J lost 3 bases; unmatched junction nucleotides: 4. Germline V lookup: CDR1 SGHNT, CDR2 YENEEA. The CDR3 extends over 14 amino acids. The CDR3 DNA follows: TGTGCCAGCAGCTCGACAGGGGTGTACACTGAAGCTTTCTTT. Amino acid sequence: CASSSTGVYTEAFF. Full variable domain (rest looked up from reference TRBV11-3 and TRBJ1-1): EAGVVQSPRYKIIEKKQPVAFWCNPISGHNTLYWYLQNLGQGPELLIRYENEEAVDDSQLPKDRFSAERLKGVDSTLKIQPAELGDSAVYLCASSSTGVYTEAFFGQGTRLTVV.

The chain is built from TRBV4-1 and TRBJ2-3; D is unresolved. Trimming left V 3 bases short and J 0 bases short, with 7 bases between. CDR3 length equals 14 residues. CDR1 and CDR2 (germline): MGHRA, YSYEKL. In nucleotides, the CDR3 is TGCGCCAGCAGCCAGGTTACTAGCACAGATACGCAGTATTTT. This translates into CASSQVTSTDTQYF.

The V call is TRBV7-2, the J call TRBJ2-2; TRBD1 agrees at 12 bases. Unmatched junction bases numbered 6, after V lost 3 bases and J lost 4 bases. This CDR3 has 17 amino acids. CDR1 is SGHTA, CDR2 FQGNSA, per germline. In DNA, the CDR3 is TGTGCCAGCAGCTTCCAGGGGGGACAGGGGGCCACCGGGGAGCTGTTTTTT. Translating gives CASSFQGGQGATGELFF. Full variable domain (missing parts from reference TRBV7-2 and TRBJ2-2): GAGVSQSPSNKVTEKGKDVELRCDPISGHTALYWYRQSLGQGLEFLIYFQGNSAPDKSGLPSDRFSAERTGGSVSTLTIQRTQQEDSAVYLCASSFQGGQGATGELFFGEGSRLTVL.

The rearrangement links TRBV10-1 to TRBJ2-1, with 15 bases lining up with TRBD2. This CDR3 region has 14 residues. The germline V gene encodes CDR1 WNHNN and CDR2 SYGVQD (reference sequence). V dropped 8 bases and J dropped 8; count of bases not matched to a gene: 4. As DNA, the CDR3 is TGCGCCAGCGGGACTAGCGGGAGGCGGGATGAGCAGTTCTTC. Amino acid sequence: CASGTSGRRDEQFF.

The chain carries TRBV25-1 and TRBJ2-1, with D hard to call. The CDR3 has 12 amino acids. V was cut by 5 bases and J by 7 bases, with 9 bases left in between. CDR1 and CDR2 (germline): MGHDK, SYGVNS. CDR3 residues: CASSLTSNEQFF. The CDR3 region has the DNA TGTGCCAGCAGTTTGACTTCTAATGAGCAGTTCTTC.

This rearrangement joins TRBV7-9 to TRBJ2-5; 11 bases map to TRBD2. Germline assignment: CDR1 SEHNR and CDR2 FQNEAQ (reference sequence). The CDR3 runs 16 residues. Losses at the gene ends were 5 bases for V and 2 bases for J; bases not matched to a gene: 7. The CDR3 region is CASSPPGLAVQETQYF. DNA for the CDR3: TGTGCCAGCAGCCCCCCGGGACTAGCGGTTCAAGAGACCCAGTACTTC.

The V call is TRBV6-5, the J call TRBJ1-1, with a possible D match to TRBD1 (6 bases). Germline V gene data show CDR1 as MNHEY and CDR2 as SVGAGI. The V gene lost 2 bases and the J gene lost 1 base, with 11 bases spanning the gap. This CDR3 region has 15 residues. The CDR3 coding sequence is TGTGCCAGCAGTTACGGAGACAGGAGGAACACTGAAGCTTTCTTT. Its translation: CASSYGDRRNTEAFF.

The chain employs TRBV27 and TRBJ2-7, with 11 bases that match TRBD2. This CDR3 contains 17 residues. J was trimmed by 4 bases and V by 5 bases; bases with no gene match: 13. Germline V CDR1 and CDR2: MNHEY, SMNVEV (reference sequence). CDR3: CASSTYRGLADKYEQYF. The DNA for the CDR3 is TGTGCCAGCAGTACGTATCGGGGACTAGCGGACAAATACGAGCAGTACTTC.

The rearrangement joins TRBV18 to TRBJ2-3, with 7 bases lining up with TRBD2. Trimming removed 2 bases from V and 2 bases from J; junction bases left unmatched: 4. This CDR3 region has 15 residues. Per the germline V gene, CDR1 is KGHSH and CDR2 is LQKENI. CDR3 DNA: TGTGCCAGCTCACCAAGCGGGGCAAACACAGATACGCAGTATTTT. Translated, it gives CASSPSGANTDTQYF.

The J gene is TRBJ2-7, the V gene TRBV7-2; D is ambiguous. The CDR3 sequence is 15 residues long. V lost 3 bases and J 7 bases, leaving 19 bases between the germline ends. CDR1 is SGHTA, CDR2 FQGNSA, per germline. CDR3 amino acids: CASSFPRAAYGEQYF. The CDR3 DNA follows: TGTGCCAGCAGCTTCCCCCGAGCCGCCTACGGGGAGCAGTACTTC.

V gene TRBV6-6 combines with J gene TRBJ1-5, with D perhaps matching TRBD1 (5 bases). The CDR3 spans 14 residues. Per the germline V gene, CDR1 is MNHNY and CDR2 is SVGAGI (reference sequence). V was shortened by 2 bases and J by 6 bases, with 11 bases between the two germline ends. This chain's CDR3 is CASSYPQGFQPQHF. CDR3 DNA: TGTGCCAGCAGTTACCCCCAGGGATTTCAGCCCCAGCATTTT.

The genes are TRBV7-2 and TRBJ1-3; D not certain. The CDR3 is 14 residues long. The germline V and J ends were trimmed by 1 base and 4 bases, with 8 bases remaining between them. Germline V gene data show CDR1 as SGHTA and CDR2 as FQGNSA. CDR3 sequence (DNA): TGTGCCAGCAGCTTAGATGCGAGGGGAAACACCATATATTTT. This encodes CASSLDARGNTIYF.

The V gene is TRBV30, the J gene TRBJ2-3, with 7 bases identical to TRBD2. V lost 5 bases to trimming and J lost 3 bases; unmatched junction nucleotides: 5. Germline CDR1 is GTSNPN and CDR2 is SVGIG (reference sequence). This CDR3 contains 13 residues. The CDR3 DNA follows: TGTGCCTGGGAGGGGAGGGAGACAGATACGCAGTATTTT. Its translation is CAWEGRETDTQYF.